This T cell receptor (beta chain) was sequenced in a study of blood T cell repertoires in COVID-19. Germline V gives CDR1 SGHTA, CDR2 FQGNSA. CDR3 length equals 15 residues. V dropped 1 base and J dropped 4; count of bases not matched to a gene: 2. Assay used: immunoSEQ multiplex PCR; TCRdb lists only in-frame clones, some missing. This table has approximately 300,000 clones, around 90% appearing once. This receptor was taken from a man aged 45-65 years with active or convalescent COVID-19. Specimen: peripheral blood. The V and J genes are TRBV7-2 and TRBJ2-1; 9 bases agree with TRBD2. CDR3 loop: CASSLVTSGYNEQFF. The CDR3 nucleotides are TGTGCCAGCAGCTTAGTGACTAGCGGTTACAATGAGCAGTTCTTC. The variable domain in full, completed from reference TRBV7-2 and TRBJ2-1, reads GAGVSQSPSNKVTEKGKDVELRCDPISGHTALYWYRQSLGQGLEFLIYFQGNSAPDKSGLPSDRFSAERTGGSVSTLTIQRTQQEDSAVYLCASSLVTSGYNEQFFGPGTRLTVL.